This T cell receptor beta chain appears in the sequencing data of a study of cytomegalovirus exposure and HLA in healthy donors. In germline, CDR1 is LNHDA, CDR2 SQIVND (reference sequence). V was pared by 6 bases and J by 4 bases, with 5 bases of the junction left unmatched. The CDR3 is made up of 13 amino acids. To note about this clone: The antigen is undetermined.

Regarding the study as a whole: Analysis was performed later, and it showed HLA-associated TCR beta chains to be more clonally expanded than equally common others. According to the study, roughly 180 TCR beta chains were cytomegalovirus-associated. Analyzed later, association rates of TCRs varied across HLA loci, with DRB1 most and HLA-C fewest.

Primers: 60 Vbeta forward and 13 Jbeta reverse. TCRdb's table, derived via immunoSEQ multiplex PCR, lists solely in-frame clones and lacks some. Seen here are about 110,000 clones, roughly 80% observed once, and the top ten hold under 1.5%. This clonotype originated in a woman younger than 45 in good health and CMV-seronegative. The chain employs TRBV19 and TRBJ1-1; 7 bases fit TRBD1. The sequenced material came from PBMCs. The CDR3 coding sequence is TGTGCCAGTAGGACAGGGACGACCACTGAAGCTTTCTTT. Translating it yields CASRTGTTTEAFF.